One sample yielded the 17 T cell receptor beta chains listed below, sequenced in a study of cytomegalovirus exposure and HLA in healthy donors. 13 Jbeta primers and 60 Vbeta primers were used for the PCR. Sequenced by immunoSEQ multiplex PCR; TCRdb stores in-frame clones only, minus some. The sample includes roughly 87,000 clones, more than 75% of them seen just once. The source material was PBMCs. The origin of the receptors is a woman in her forties in good health and CMV-seropositive.

This clone was observed a handful of times. The chain is built from TRBV5-1 and TRBJ2-5; TRBD1 agrees at 8 bases. V gave up 5 bases and J gave up 2 bases; unmatched junction bases: 8. Germline V gene sequence: CDR1 SGHRS, CDR2 YFSETQ. The CDR3 consists of 15 residues. CDR3 in DNA: TGCGCCAGCAGTTATATGGGACAGGCGCAAGAGACCCAGTACTTC. As protein: CASSYMGQAQETQYF.

V usage is TRBV6-5 and J usage is TRBJ2-7, with D possibly TRBD1 on 6 matching bases. With 6 bases removed from V and 11 bases from J, the gap between germline ends came to 17 bases. CDR1 and CDR2 (germline): MNHEY, SVGAGI. The CDR3 is made up of 12 amino acids. This CDR3 is CASRMTGNAEYF. CDR3 in DNA: TGTGCCAGCAGGATGACAGGTAACGCGGAGTACTTC.

The chain links TRBV5-4 to TRBJ2-7, with D hard to call. Germline V gene data show CDR1 as SGHNT and CDR2 as YYREEE (reference sequence). With 0 bases removed from V and 1 base from J, the gap between germline ends came to 8 bases. This CDR3 is built from 14 residues. The CDR3 is CASSLEAASYEQYF. CDR3 nucleotides: TGTGCCAGCAGCTTGGAGGCGGCATCCTACGAGCAGTACTTC.

The chain links TRBV5-1 to TRBJ2-1; 13 bases are a match to TRBD2. Germline V gives CDR1 SGHRS, CDR2 YFSETQ. J was trimmed by 1 base and V by 4 bases; bases with no gene match: 11. The CDR3 runs 19 residues. The CDR3 protein is CASSAPGTSGDMSYNEQFF. The CDR3 bases are TGCGCCAGCAGCGCTCCCGGGACTAGCGGGGACATGTCCTACAATGAGCAGTTCTTC.

The V call is TRBV19, the J call TRBJ1-3, with D uncertain. Germline-derived CDR1 and CDR2 are LNHDA and SQIVND (reference sequence). V was trimmed by 5 bases and J by 4 bases, leaving 9 bases between them. The CDR3 is made up of 13 amino acids. CDR3 nucleotide sequence: TGTGCCAGTAGTCCTAACTCGGGAAACACCATATATTTT. It translates to CASSPNSGNTIYF.

This clone was seen only once. The chain couples TRBV6-5 to TRBJ2-7; the D gene is possibly TRBD1 (7 bases). Germline-derived CDR1 and CDR2 are MNHEY and SVGAGI. Trimming removed 2 bases at V and 7 bases at J, with 18 bases between. This CDR3 is built from 15 residues. This CDR3 is CASSYNRGGTGEQYF. For the CDR3, the DNA is TGTGCCAGCAGTTACAACAGGGGCGGGACGGGGGAGCAGTACTTC.

The V gene is TRBV7-2, the J gene TRBJ1-4; maybe TRBD1 (5 bases). The germline gives CDR1 SGHTA, CDR2 FQGNSA. V was clipped by 5 bases and J by 2 bases, with 15 bases between them. This CDR3 is 16 amino acids long. Written as DNA, the CDR3 is TGTGCCAGCAGCCCAGGCTTTCGGGGGACTAATGAAAAACTGTTTTTT. As protein: CASSPGFRGTNEKLFF.

The chain employs TRBV30 and TRBJ2-7; TRBD1 might be the D (6 bases). The V gene's germline CDR1 is GTSNPN and CDR2 SVGIG (reference sequence). V was pared by 5 bases and J by 6 bases, with 14 bases between. This CDR3 is 12 amino acids long. CDR3 nucleotides: TGTGCCTGGGGGGACATTCTGGGCGAGCAGTACTTC. This codes for CAWGDILGEQYF.

Notes on this clone: Other DNA sequences from this sample encode an identical CDR3 as well. V usage is TRBV4-2 and J usage is TRBJ1-1; D unclear. V shed 3 bases and J shed 5 bases, with 7 bases lying between them. Germline V gene sequence: CDR1 LGHNA, CDR2 YNFKEQ. There are 12 residues in the CDR3. The CDR3 nucleotides read TGTGCCAGCAGCCACGGGGAGACTGAAGCTTTCTTT. Its protein is CASSHGETEAFF.

CDR3 in amino acids: CASSDGEGLADGEQYF. DNA for the CDR3: TGTGCCAGCAGTGACGGTGAGGGACTAGCAGATGGCGAGCAGTACTTC. V is TRBV25-1 and J is TRBJ2-5; 9 bases agree with TRBD2. TRBJ2-7 matches the DNA end more closely, so the J call is doubtful. Looked up from germline, CDR1 is MGHDK and CDR2 is SYGVNS. The CDR3 has 16 amino acids.

This clone came up a few times. The chain joins TRBV2 to TRBJ1-5; perhaps TRBD1 as D (5 bases). The germline V gene encodes CDR1 SNHLY and CDR2 FYNNEI. The CDR3 spans 13 residues. V was cut by 6 bases and J by 7 bases, with 13 bases left in between. This CDR3 is CASRPGGGQPQHF. The CDR3 nucleotides are TGTGCCAGCAGGCCCGGGGGTGGCCAGCCCCAGCATTTT.

This chain links TRBV6-5 with TRBJ2-2; tentatively, D is TRBD2 (6 bases). Germline CDR1 MNHEY, CDR2 SVGAGI. The length of the CDR3 is 13 residues. Trimming pared 4 bases from V and 5 bases from J, leaving 8 bases between. CDR3: CASSWRETGELFF. CDR3 DNA sequence: TGTGCCAGCAGTTGGCGGGAAACCGGGGAGCTGTTTTTT.

CDR3 nucleotides: TGTGCCACCAGCAGAGATGGCGGGGGTTATAATTCACCCCTCCACTTT. Protein product: CATSRDGGGYNSPLHF. This chain connects TRBV15 to TRBJ1-6; D perhaps matches TRBD1 (5 bases). Trimming left V 0 bases short and J 4 bases short, with 10 bases between. The CDR3 contains 16 residues. From germline, CDR1 is LNHNV and CDR2 YYDKDF (reference sequence).

This chain joins TRBV30 and TRBJ2-3; weak D call: TRBD2 (6 bases). The CDR3 loop spans 15 amino acids. Germline V gene sequence: CDR1 GTSNPN, CDR2 SVGIG (reference sequence). Between the trimmed V and J ends, which lost 1 base and 0 bases, there was a span of 11 bases. The CDR3 coding sequence is TGTGCCTGGAGTGCCGCGGCGGGAAGCACAGATACGCAGTATTTT. Translation: CAWSAAAGSTDTQYF. Looking up the rest from reference TRBV30 and TRBJ2-3 gives the full variable domain: SQTIHQWPATLVQPVGSPLSLECTVEGTSNPNLYWYRQAAGRGLQLLFYSVGIGQISSEVPQNLSASRPQDRQFILSSKKLLLSDSGFYLCAWSAAAGSTDTQYFGPGTRLTVL.

V and J are TRBV28 and TRBJ1-1; 9 bases align to TRBD1. Germline values: CDR1 MDHEN, CDR2 SYDVKM. The CDR3 is 15 amino acids. With V trimmed by 3 bases and J by 12 bases, 14 bases remained unmatched. The CDR3 region has the DNA TGTGCCAGCAGTTTCGGCGGGACAGGGAAGAAAGAAACTTTCTTT. It is translated as CASSFGGTGKKETFF.

The rearrangement links TRBV30 to TRBJ1-6, with 10 bases lining up with TRBD1. The CDR3 covers 13 residues. Germline V gene data show CDR1 as GTSNPN and CDR2 as SVGIG (reference sequence). Unmatched junction bases numbered 1, after V lost 4 bases and J lost 7 bases. CDR3 region: CAWKGQGNSPLHF. CDR3 nucleotide sequence: TGTGCCTGGAAGGGACAGGGGAATTCACCCCTCCACTTT.

The V call is TRBV9, the J call TRBJ2-5; perhaps TRBD2 as D (5 bases). The CDR3 has 15 residues. Deletions cut 2 bases from V and 5 bases from J, with 16 bases between. Germline V CDR1 and CDR2: SGDLS, YYNGEE. CDR3 sequence reads: CASSVRLNSGETQYF. In DNA form, the CDR3 reads TGTGCCAGCAGCGTCAGACTCAACTCGGGGGAGACCCAGTACTTC. The variable domain in full, completed from reference TRBV9 and TRBJ2-5, reads DSGVTQTPKHLITATGQRVTLRCSPRSGDLSVYWYQQSLDQGLQFLIQYYNGEERAKGNILERFSAQQFPDLHSELNLSSLELGDSALYFCASSVRLNSGETQYFGPGTRLLVL.